These 21 T cell receptor beta chains were all obtained from the same sample, sequenced in a study of T cell repertoires in cytomegalovirus infection. Using its own MiXCR run on the reads, TCRdb lists one record per CDR3 protein. The table has just under 550,000 distinct CDR3 sequences, 26% seen once. Material for sequencing was PBMCs. The receptor source for this set is a human donor in good health (CMV status not recorded). Some clones in this sample may be carry-over from other donors' samples.

This clonotype has more than one count but fewer than ten. A read error may be the cause here, since a much bigger clone is one base away. This chain links TRBV19 with TRBJ2-1; no clear D. V gave up 2 bases and J gave up 5 bases, with 1 base separating them. Looked up from germline, CDR1 is LNHDA and CDR2 is SQIVND (reference sequence). The CDR3 has 11 amino acids. The CDR3 bases are TGTGCCAGTAGTATAAACAATGAGCAGTTCTTC. Its translation is CASSINNEQFF.

This clonotype was recorded at least ten times. The chain uses TRBV7-2 and TRBJ2-3, with D possibly being TRBD1 (6 bases). Germline CDR1 is SGHTA and CDR2 is FQGNSA. Trimming shortened V by 2 bases and J by 4 bases, and 7 bases separated the two germline ends. The CDR3 has 13 residues. This CDR3 reads CASSLRQADTQYF. The CDR3 DNA reads TGTGCCAGCAGCTTAAGACAGGCAGATACGCAGTATTTT. Based on the CDR3 plus reference TRBV7-2 and TRBJ2-3, the full variable domain is GAGVSQSPSNKVTEKGKDVELRCDPISGHTALYWYRQSLGQGLEFLIYFQGNSAPDKSGLPSDRFSAERTGGSVSTLTIQRTQQEDSAVYLCASSLRQADTQYFGPGTRLTVL.

This chain uses TRBV20-1 with TRBJ1-3; D unclear. The CDR3 sequence is 14 residues long. In germline, CDR1 is DFQATT, CDR2 SNEGSKA (reference sequence). Trimming left V 3 bases short and J 0 bases short, with 9 bases between. The CDR3 coding sequence is TGCAGTGCTAGTCCCCAGCCCTCTGGAAACACCATATATTTT. Amino acid sequence: CSASPQPSGNTIYF.

This clonotype was counted many times. The chain joins TRBV7-2 to TRBJ2-7; possibly TRBD1 or TRBD2 for D (6 bases each). This CDR3 is 15 amino acids long. V was trimmed by 2 bases and J by 7 bases, leaving 18 bases between them. Per germline, CDR1 SGHTA and CDR2 FQGNSA. The CDR3 nucleotides are TGTGCCAGCAGCTTACTCGGGGGCGCCCCTAGGGAGCAGTACTTC. Amino acids: CASSLLGGAPREQYF.

In its sample, this clonotype was seen many times. V and J are TRBV19 and TRBJ1-1; D remains unclear. The CDR3 length is 13 residues. Trimming stripped 3 bases from V and 1 base from J, with 6 bases between. Germline lookup yields CDR1 LNHDA and CDR2 SQIVND (reference sequence). The CDR3 loop reads CASSIQRNTEAFF. CDR3 nucleotides: TGTGCCAGTAGTATTCAGCGGAACACTGAAGCTTTCTTT.

The sample holds a few counts of this clonotype. This chain uses TRBV6-1 with TRBJ1-2; D gene ambiguous. There are 14 residues in the CDR3. CDR1 is MNHNS, CDR2 SASEGT, per germline. V was shortened by 5 bases and J by 4 bases, with 14 bases between the two germline ends. CDR3 residues: CASSRTGVFYGYTF. CDR3 nucleotides: TGTGCCAGCAGTAGAACCGGGGTATTCTATGGCTACACCTTC.

This clonotype has at least ten counts. The CDR3 nucleotides read TGTGCCAGCAGCTTAGGTCAAAGGGTCCGAGAGACCCAGTACTTC. Translated, it gives CASSLGQRVRETQYF. The chain joins TRBV7-2 to TRBJ2-5; no reliable D call. Germline values: CDR1 SGHTA, CDR2 FQGNSA. V lost 1 base, J lost 4 bases, and 13 bases lay in between. CDR3 length: 15 amino acids.

The chain joins TRBV12-5 to TRBJ1-1; D uncertain. This CDR3 spans 13 amino acids. CDR1 is LGHNT, CDR2 FRNRAP, per germline. Trimming took off 1 base at V and 4 bases at J, with 7 bases between the two ends. The CDR3 nucleotides are TGTGCTAGTGGTTTGGGCCCGGGCACTGAAGCTTTCTTT. It translates to CASGLGPGTEAFF.

The chain links TRBV9 to TRBJ2-5; TRBD1 agrees at 12 bases. Germline V gives CDR1 SGDLS, CDR2 YYNGEE. Trimming at V came to 4 bases and at J to 5 bases, leaving 12 bases not matched to a gene. CDR3 length: 17 residues. The CDR3 nucleotides read TGTGCCAGCAGCCCCCGACAAGGGACAGGGGGCCGGGAGACCCAGTACTTC. Translating gives CASSPRQGTGGRETQYF.

This clonotype was observed a handful of times. The chain uses TRBV2 and TRBJ2-5; D call uncertain. Deletions cut 2 bases from V and 4 bases from J, with 8 bases between. CDR3 length: 13 residues. The germline gives CDR1 SNHLY, CDR2 FYNNEI. In nucleotides, the CDR3 is TGTGCCAGCAGTGAACACCGGCGAGAGACCCAGTACTTC. Its translation: CASSEHRRETQYF.

This clonotype was picked up many times. The chain uses TRBV11-3 and TRBJ1-1; D call uncertain. Trimming took 5 bases from V and 1 from J, leaving 14 bases between them. This CDR3 is 15 amino acids long. Germline V gives CDR1 SGHNT, CDR2 YENEEA. CDR3 sequence: CASSTRPQANTEAFF. The CDR3 coding sequence is TGTGCCAGCAGCACCCGCCCTCAGGCGAACACTGAAGCTTTCTTT.

This clonotype has a handful of counts. The chain is built from TRBV12-3 or TRBV12-4 and TRBJ1-1; tentative D call: TRBD1 (5 bases). V was clipped by 6 bases and J by 11 bases, with 16 bases between them. The CDR3 contains 12 residues. Here the CDR3 DNA reads TGTGCCAGCAGCCCAGGGAGACAGCGGGCTTTCTTT. Amino acid sequence: CASSPGRQRAFF.

The chain uses TRBV10-3 and TRBJ1-2, with 9 bases aligning to TRBD1. The CDR3 is 17 amino acids. V was clipped by 2 bases and J by 3 bases; unmatched bases: 10. In germline, CDR1 is ENHRY, CDR2 SYGVKD. CDR3 DNA sequence: TGTGCCATCAGTGAGCGGGGGACAGGGTCTGACGACTATGGCTACACCTTC. Its protein is CAISERGTGSDDYGYTF.

The V and J genes are TRBV12-3 or TRBV12-4 and TRBJ1-1; D is unclear. CDR3 size: 13 residues. V was clipped by 6 bases and J by 2 bases, with 10 bases between them. CDR3 DNA: TGTGCCAGCAGCCCCATCCATAACACTGAAGCTTTCTTT. Its protein product is CASSPIHNTEAFF.

The V and J genes are TRBV19 and TRBJ1-1; 8 bases line up with TRBD1. With V trimmed by 8 bases and J by 1 base, 3 bases remained unmatched. The CDR3 consists of 13 residues. Germline V gene data show CDR1 as LNHDA and CDR2 as SQIVND (reference sequence). The CDR3 DNA reads TGTGCCAGTCCGGACAGGGAGAACACTGAAGCTTTCTTT. This gives the protein CASPDRENTEAFF.

In this sample, this clonotype turned up a few times. The chain combines TRBV29-1 with TRBJ2-3, with 13 bases fitting TRBD2. Trimming cost V 7 bases and J 2 bases; bases outside gene matches: 6. The CDR3 is 15 residues long. The germline V gene encodes CDR1 SQVTM and CDR2 ANQGSEA. The CDR3 reads CSGSGTSGNTDTQYF. The CDR3 DNA sequence: TGCAGCGGATCCGGGACTAGCGGGAACACAGATACGCAGTATTTT.

The chain joins TRBV30 to TRBJ1-2; 10 bases line up with TRBD1. With 2 bases clipped from V and 8 bases from J, the junction kept 5 bases outside the gene matches. CDR3 length: 13 residues. Germline values: CDR1 GTSNPN, CDR2 SVGIG (reference sequence). The CDR3 sequence is CAWSPGTGEGYTF. The CDR3 DNA sequence: TGTGCCTGGAGTCCCGGGACAGGGGAAGGCTACACCTTC. Supplemented by reference TRBV30 and TRBJ1-2, the full variable domain reads SQTIHQWPATLVQPVGSPLSLECTVEGTSNPNLYWYRQAAGRGLQLLFYSVGIGQISSEVPQNLSASRPQDRQFILSSKKLLLSDSGFYLCAWSPGTGEGYTFGSGTRLTVV.

The chain couples TRBV27 to TRBJ1-6, with 7 bases identical to TRBD1. The ends lost 5 bases at V and 10 bases at J; junction bases unmatched: 2. This CDR3 has 12 residues. CDR1 and CDR2 (germline): MNHEY, SMNVEV (reference sequence). The CDR3: CASSRTGSPLHF. The CDR3 coding sequence is TGTGCCAGCAGTAGGACAGGATCACCCCTCCACTTT.

The chain is built from TRBV24-1 and TRBJ2-1; the match to TRBD1 covers 7 bases. Looked up from germline, CDR1 is KGHDR and CDR2 is SFDVKD. The CDR3 sequence is 16 residues long. The ends lost 7 bases at V and 9 bases at J; junction bases unmatched: 17. The CDR3 nucleotides read TGTGCCACCAGCCCCGGAGGACAGGTCGGGATTAGTGAGCAGTTCTTC. This encodes CATSPGGQVGISEQFF.

CDR3 sequence reads: CATSRAGSYNEQFF. The CDR3 bases are TGTGCCACCAGCCGAGCGGGGTCCTACAATGAGCAGTTCTTC. The rearrangement joins TRBV24-1 to TRBJ2-1; 7 bases are shared with TRBD2. The germline V gene encodes CDR1 KGHDR and CDR2 SFDVKD. V was clipped by 7 bases and J by 1 base; unmatched bases: 3. This CDR3 has 14 amino acids.

In its sample, this clonotype was seen a few times. Written as DNA, the CDR3 is TGCAGTGCTAGAGAGGGGACTAGCGGGAGTCGGGTGGGACAGGATACGCAGTATTTT. Its protein is CSAREGTSGSRVGQDTQYF. V is TRBV20-1 and J is TRBJ2-3, with 14 bases matching TRBD2. The germline gives CDR1 DFQATT, CDR2 SNEGSKA (reference sequence). CDR3 length: 19 residues. The V gene end was trimmed by 0 bases and the J gene end by 6 bases; junction bases not matched to a gene: 14.